Reported below is one T cell receptor beta chain. The data originate from a study of blood T cell repertoires in COVID-19. This CDR3 comprises 14 residues. The ends were cut back, 2 bases at V and 2 bases at J, with 9 bases in the middle. CDR1 SGHRS and CDR2 YFSETQ come from the germline V gene. In the study's own analysis: Quantification of nucleated cells was approximated via reference gene primer amplification. Method: immunoSEQ multiplex PCR; TCRdb's copy keeps in-frame clones and lacks some. Clone size and V and J calls were adopted from that table, with D and trimming inferred from the DNA. The sample has 200,000 to 250,000 clones, 82% seen once. Individuals aged about 18 to 100 years were recruited from roughly 22 US areas. Each participant's cohort was designated according to participant-reported clinical history.

The sample was PBMCs or T cells enriched from blood (not recorded which). This sequence originates from a man aged 35 to 55 who had recovered from COVID-19. The V and J genes are TRBV5-1 and TRBJ2-3, with D uncertain. CDR3 residues: CASSFNGFTDTQYF. The CDR3 DNA reads TGCGCCAGCAGCTTTAACGGGTTCACAGATACGCAGTATTTT. Looking up the rest from reference TRBV5-1 and TRBJ2-3 gives the full variable domain: KAGVTQTPRYLIKTRGQQVTLSCSPISGHRSVSWYQQTPGQGLQFLFEYFSETQRNKGNFPGRFSGRQFSNSRSEMNVSTLELGDSALYLCASSFNGFTDTQYFGPGTRLTVL.